The TCR beta chain under discussion was sequenced for a study of blood T cell repertoires in COVID-19. Study details: In each case, the material was cDNA or gDNA derived from T cells, B-cell-depleted T cells, or PBMCs.

This clone was counted a few times. The CDR3 covers 15 residues. The germline V gene has CDR1 MGHDK and CDR2 SYGVNS. Trimming took 8 bases from V and 8 from J; bases not matched to a gene: 15. Sequencing used immunoSEQ multiplex PCR; TCRdb keeps in-frame clones, though not all of them. The data contain 80,000 or so clones, around 74% of them singletons. This chain connects TRBV25-1 to TRBJ1-2; 9 bases align to TRBD1. The sample taken for sequencing was peripheral blood. The TCR sequence derives from a human donor in a cohort sampled during active COVID-19. CDR3 residues: CASPPPGQGGCGYTF. CDR3 sequence (DNA): TGTGCCAGCCCACCACCGGGACAGGGCGGCTGCGGCTACACCTTC.